This TCR beta chain was sequenced for a study of identical twins. On this clonotype itself: Its antigen is not known.

The CDR3 has 14 residues. CDR1 is MNHNS, CDR2 SASEGT, per germline. V was shortened by 3 bases and J by 3 bases, with 11 bases between the two germline ends. Study findings and constraints: Twin pairs' shared out-of-frame alpha sequences were enriched in low generation probability. Invariant MAIT and iNKT cells may have partly biased zero-insertion analyses. For cord blood, abundant beta clonotypes had fewer insertions, unlike memory repertoires, which showed none.

TCRdb independently ran MiXCR on the 5' RACE reads; one entry per CDR3 protein. The table includes 1.5 million to 2 million distinct CDR3 sequences, about 31% detected once. Sequencing input: cord blood. The rearrangement uses TRBV6-1 and TRBJ1-1, with D unclear. This receptor was identified in a newborn girl in good health. The CDR3 sequence is CASSERGRDTEAFF. CDR3 in DNA: TGTGCCAGCAGTGAGCGGGGTAGGGACACTGAAGCTTTCTTT.